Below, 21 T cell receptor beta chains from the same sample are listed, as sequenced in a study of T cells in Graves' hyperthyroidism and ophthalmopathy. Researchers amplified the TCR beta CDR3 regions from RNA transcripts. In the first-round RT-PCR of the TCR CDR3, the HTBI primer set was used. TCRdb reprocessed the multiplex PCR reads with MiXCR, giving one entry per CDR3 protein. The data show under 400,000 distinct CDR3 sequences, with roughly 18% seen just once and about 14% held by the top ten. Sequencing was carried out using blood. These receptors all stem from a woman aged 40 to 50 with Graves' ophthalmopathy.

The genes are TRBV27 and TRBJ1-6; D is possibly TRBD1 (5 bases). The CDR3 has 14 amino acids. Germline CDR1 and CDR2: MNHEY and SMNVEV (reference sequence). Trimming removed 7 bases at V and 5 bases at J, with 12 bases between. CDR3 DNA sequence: TGTGCCAGCACCCAAGGGGTAGATAATTCACCCCTCCACTTT. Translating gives CASTQGVDNSPLHF.

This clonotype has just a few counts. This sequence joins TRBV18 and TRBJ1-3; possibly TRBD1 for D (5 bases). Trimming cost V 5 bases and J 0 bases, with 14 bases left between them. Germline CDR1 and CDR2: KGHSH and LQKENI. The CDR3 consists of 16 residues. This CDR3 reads CASSKQDHVSGNTIYF. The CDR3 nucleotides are TGTGCCAGCTCAAAACAGGACCACGTCTCTGGAAACACCATATATTTT.

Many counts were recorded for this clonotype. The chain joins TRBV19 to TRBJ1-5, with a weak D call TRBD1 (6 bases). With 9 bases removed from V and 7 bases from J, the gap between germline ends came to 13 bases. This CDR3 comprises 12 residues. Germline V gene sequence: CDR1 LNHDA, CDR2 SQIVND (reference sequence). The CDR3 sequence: CASNQGNQPQHF. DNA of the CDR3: TGTGCCAGCAACCAGGGGAACCAGCCCCAGCATTTT.

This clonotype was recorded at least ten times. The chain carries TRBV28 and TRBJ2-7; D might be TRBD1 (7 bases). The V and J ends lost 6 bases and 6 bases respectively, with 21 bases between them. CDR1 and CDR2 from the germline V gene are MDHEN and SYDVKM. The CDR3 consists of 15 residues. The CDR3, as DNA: TGTGCCAGCAGATTCTTCAGGGGGAGGTCTGGCGAGCAGTACTTC. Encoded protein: CASRFFRGRSGEQYF.

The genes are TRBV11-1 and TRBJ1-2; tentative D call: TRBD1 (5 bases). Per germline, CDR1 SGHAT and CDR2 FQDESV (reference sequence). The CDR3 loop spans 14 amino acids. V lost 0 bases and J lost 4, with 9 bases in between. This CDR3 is CASSLADSPYGYTF. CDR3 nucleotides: TGTGCCAGCAGCTTAGCCGACAGCCCCTATGGCTACACCTTC.

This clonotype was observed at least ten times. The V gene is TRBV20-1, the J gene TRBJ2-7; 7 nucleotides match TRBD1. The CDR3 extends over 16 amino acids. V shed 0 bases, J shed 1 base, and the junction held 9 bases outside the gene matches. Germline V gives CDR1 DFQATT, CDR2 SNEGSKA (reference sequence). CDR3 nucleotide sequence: TGCAGTGCTAGAGATCTCTCGGGACAGAATTCCTACGAGCAGTACTTC. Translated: CSARDLSGQNSYEQYF.

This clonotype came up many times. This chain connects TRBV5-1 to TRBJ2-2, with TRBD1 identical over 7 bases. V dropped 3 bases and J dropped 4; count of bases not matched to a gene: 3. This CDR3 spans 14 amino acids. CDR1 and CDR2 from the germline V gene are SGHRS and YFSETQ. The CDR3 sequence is CASSWTGLTGELFF. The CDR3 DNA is TGCGCCAGCAGCTGGACAGGCCTCACCGGGGAGCTGTTTTTT.

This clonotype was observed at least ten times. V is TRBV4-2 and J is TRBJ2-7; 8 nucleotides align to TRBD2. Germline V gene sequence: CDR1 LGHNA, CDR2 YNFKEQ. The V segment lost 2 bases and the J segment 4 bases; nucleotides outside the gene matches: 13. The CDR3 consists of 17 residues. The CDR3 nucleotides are TGTGCCAGCAGCCAACTATGGCGTGGGCGGGAGGTTTACGAGCAGTACTTC. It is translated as CASSQLWRGREVYEQYF.

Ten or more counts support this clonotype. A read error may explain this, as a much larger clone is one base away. CDR3 in DNA: TGTGCCAGCAGTCACAGAGTGACTAGCGGGCAACAAGAGACCCAGTACTTC. It translates to CASSHRVTSGQQETQYF. The rearrangement links TRBV6-5 to TRBJ2-5; 10 bases match TRBD2. The V gene's germline CDR1 is MNHEY and CDR2 SVGAGI. The ends lost 5 bases at V and 2 bases at J; junction bases unmatched: 11. The length of the CDR3 is 17 residues.

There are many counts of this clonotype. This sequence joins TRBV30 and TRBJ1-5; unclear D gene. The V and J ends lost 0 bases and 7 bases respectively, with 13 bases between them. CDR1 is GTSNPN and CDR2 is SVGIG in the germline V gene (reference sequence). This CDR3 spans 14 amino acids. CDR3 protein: CAWSVRGWGQPQHF. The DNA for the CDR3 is TGTGCCTGGAGTGTACGGGGTTGGGGACAGCCCCAGCATTTT. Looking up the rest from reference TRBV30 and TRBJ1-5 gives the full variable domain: SQTIHQWPATLVQPVGSPLSLECTVEGTSNPNLYWYRQAAGRGLQLLFYSVGIGQISSEVPQNLSASRPQDRQFILSSKKLLLSDSGFYLCAWSVRGWGQPQHFGDGTRLSIL.

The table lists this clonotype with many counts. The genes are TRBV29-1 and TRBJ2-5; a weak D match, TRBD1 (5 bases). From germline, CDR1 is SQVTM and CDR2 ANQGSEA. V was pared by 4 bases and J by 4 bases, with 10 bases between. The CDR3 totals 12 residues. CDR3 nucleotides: TGCAGCGTTGCAGGGTTAGCAGAGACCCAGTACTTC. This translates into CSVAGLAETQYF.

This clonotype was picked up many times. The CDR3 nucleotides are TGTGCCAGTAGTATGGCGGAGGTACAAGAGACCCAGTACTTC. Protein sequence: CASSMAEVQETQYF. The chain carries TRBV19 and TRBJ2-5; D is possibly TRBD2 (5 bases). CDR1 and CDR2 from the germline V gene are LNHDA and SQIVND (reference sequence). The CDR3 sequence is 14 residues long. The V gene lost 3 bases and the J gene lost 2 bases, with 10 bases spanning the gap.

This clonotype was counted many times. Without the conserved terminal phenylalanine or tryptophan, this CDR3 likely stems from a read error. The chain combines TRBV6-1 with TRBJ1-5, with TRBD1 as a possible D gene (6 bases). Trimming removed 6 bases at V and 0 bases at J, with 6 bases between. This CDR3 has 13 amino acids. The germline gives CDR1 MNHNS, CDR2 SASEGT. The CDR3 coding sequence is TGTGCCAGCAGGGACAGTAGCAATCAGCCCCAGCATCTT. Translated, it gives CASRDSSNQPQHL.

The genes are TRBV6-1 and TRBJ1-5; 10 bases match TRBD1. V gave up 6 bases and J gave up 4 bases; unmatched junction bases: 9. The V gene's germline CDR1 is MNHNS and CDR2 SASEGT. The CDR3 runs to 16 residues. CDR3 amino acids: CASRNDPGQGNQPQHF. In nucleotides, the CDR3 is TGTGCCAGCAGGAATGATCCGGGACAGGGGAATCAGCCCCAGCATTTT.

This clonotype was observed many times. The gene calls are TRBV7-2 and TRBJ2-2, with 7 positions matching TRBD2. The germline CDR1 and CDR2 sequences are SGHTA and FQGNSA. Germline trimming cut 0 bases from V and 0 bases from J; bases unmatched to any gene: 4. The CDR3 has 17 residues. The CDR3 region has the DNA TGTGCCAGCAGCTTAGCTAGAGGGACTACGAACACCGGGGAGCTGTTTTTT. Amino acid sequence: CASSLARGTTNTGELFF. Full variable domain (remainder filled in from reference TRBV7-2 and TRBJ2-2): GAGVSQSPSNKVTEKGKDVELRCDPISGHTALYWYRQSLGQGLEFLIYFQGNSAPDKSGLPSDRFSAERTGGSVSTLTIQRTQQEDSAVYLCASSLARGTTNTGELFFGEGSRLTVL.

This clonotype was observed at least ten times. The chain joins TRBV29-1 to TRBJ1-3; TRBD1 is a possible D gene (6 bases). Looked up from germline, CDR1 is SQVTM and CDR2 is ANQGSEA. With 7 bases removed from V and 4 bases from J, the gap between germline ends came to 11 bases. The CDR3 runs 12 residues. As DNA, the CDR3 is TGCAGCGGGGAAAGGGGGGGAAACACCATATATTTT. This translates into CSGERGGNTIYF.

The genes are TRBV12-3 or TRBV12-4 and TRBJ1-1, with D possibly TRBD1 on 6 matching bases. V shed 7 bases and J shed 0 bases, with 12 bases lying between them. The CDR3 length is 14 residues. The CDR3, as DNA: TGTGCCAGCATGATGAGGGGGGTGAACACTGAAGCTTTCTTT. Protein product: CASMMRGVNTEAFF.

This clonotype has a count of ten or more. This CDR3 reads CAWSRVPNYGYTF. CDR3 DNA sequence: TGTGCCTGGAGCAGGGTTCCCAACTATGGCTACACCTTC. The J gene is TRBJ1-2, the V gene TRBV30, with D maybe TRBD1 (5 bases). V was trimmed by 3 bases and J by 2 bases, leaving 10 bases between them. The germline V gene encodes CDR1 GTSNPN and CDR2 SVGIG (reference sequence). This CDR3 contains 13 residues.

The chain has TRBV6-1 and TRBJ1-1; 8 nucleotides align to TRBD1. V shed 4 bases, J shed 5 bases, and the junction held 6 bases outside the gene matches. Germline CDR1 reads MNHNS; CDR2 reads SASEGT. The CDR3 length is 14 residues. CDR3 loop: CASSAQGAGTEAFF. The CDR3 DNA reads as TGTGCCAGCAGTGCCCAGGGGGCGGGTACTGAAGCTTTCTTT.

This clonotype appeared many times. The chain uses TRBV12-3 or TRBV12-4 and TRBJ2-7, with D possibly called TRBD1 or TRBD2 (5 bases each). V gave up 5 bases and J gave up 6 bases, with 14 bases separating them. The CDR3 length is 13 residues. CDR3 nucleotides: TGTGCCAGCAGTACGGGACCCCTAGGCGAGCAGTACTTC. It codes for CASSTGPLGEQYF.

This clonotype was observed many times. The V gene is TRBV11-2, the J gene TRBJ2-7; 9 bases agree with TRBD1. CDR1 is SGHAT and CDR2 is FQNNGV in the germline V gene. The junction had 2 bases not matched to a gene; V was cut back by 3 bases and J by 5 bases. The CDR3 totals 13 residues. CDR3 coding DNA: TGTGCCAGCAGCTTCGGACAGGGGAACGAGCAGTACTTC. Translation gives CASSFGQGNEQYF.